The 6 T cell receptor beta chains presented below share a single source sample, sequenced in a study of radiation and T cells in renal cell carcinoma. TCRdb's copy holds only in-frame clones and misses some; the assay was immunoSEQ multiplex PCR. Among about 150,000 clones, about 88% were seen once, and the ten largest hold roughly 4.1%. Time point defined: baseline pretreatment blood. As to treatment: 15 Gy SBRT to primary tumor, nephrectomy 4 weeks later. The sample in question was blood, obtained from a patient whose treatment included radiotherapy and nephrectomy. These receptor sequences come from a woman aged 70-85 years with renal cell carcinoma.

This chain joins TRBV5-1 and TRBJ2-1, with 8 bases identical to TRBD2. Germline lookup yields CDR1 SGHRS and CDR2 YFSETQ. The CDR3 consists of 15 residues. J lost 8 bases, V lost 6 bases, and 13 bases had no gene match. The CDR3: CASTASGGGAYEQFF. The CDR3 coding sequence is TGCGCCAGCACCGCATCGGGAGGGGGGGCCTATGAGCAGTTCTTC.

The V call is TRBV29-1, the J call TRBJ2-7; a weak D match, TRBD1 (6 bases). The CDR3 runs to 16 residues. Germline loops: CDR1 SQVTM, CDR2 ANQGSEA. Trimming took off 6 bases at V and 3 bases at J, with 24 bases between the two ends. CDR3 coding DNA: TGCAGCGTCGGGGCGAGAGGGGGAAATTCAAACTACGAGCAGTACTTC. Protein: CSVGARGGNSNYEQYF.

The V call is TRBV6-1, the J call TRBJ1-2; 7 nucleotides align to TRBD1. This CDR3 comprises 14 residues. Per the germline V gene, CDR1 is MNHNS and CDR2 is SASEGT. The V and J ends lost 7 bases and 8 bases, in that order; junction bases with no gene match: 13. The CDR3 DNA sequence: TGTGCCAGCACCGCTAGACAGGGCCTTACGGGCTACACCTTC. Protein sequence: CASTARQGLTGYTF.

The V call is TRBV5-4, the J call TRBJ1-2, with a tentative D call TRBD1 (5 bases). The V and J ends lost 4 bases and 4 bases respectively, with 14 bases between them. The CDR3 is made up of 14 amino acids. The V gene's germline CDR1 is SGHNT and CDR2 YYREEE (reference sequence). The DNA of the CDR3 is TGTGCCAGCAGCCGAACGGGGCAGGCCTATGGCTACACCTTC. It encodes CASSRTGQAYGYTF.

This clone was detected only once. This sequence joins TRBV27 and TRBJ2-6; D remains unclear. Germline-derived CDR1 and CDR2 are MNHEY and SMNVEV (reference sequence). This CDR3 comprises 13 residues. Between the trimmed V and J ends, which lost 6 bases and 3 bases, there was a span of 6 bases. CDR3 sequence (DNA): TGTGCCAGCAGCCCGGTTGGGGCCAACGTCCTGACTTTC. Residues: CASSPVGANVLTF.

The CDR3 DNA reads as TGTGCCAGCAGCTTAGGTCCTACAGGGGTTATCAACTATGGCTACACCTTC. Translation: CASSLGPTGVINYGYTF. The V and J genes are TRBV7-2 and TRBJ1-2, with 7 bases that match TRBD1. With 1 base clipped from V and 2 bases from J, the junction kept 10 bases outside the gene matches. CDR1 and CDR2 from the germline V gene are SGHTA and FQGNSA. The CDR3 spans 17 residues.